The TCR beta chain described here comes from a study of blood T cell repertoires in COVID-19. Study-level background: Donors in the United States, Italy and Spain gave samples during acute or convalescent COVID-19. PBMCs, B-cell-depleted T cells, or T cells were the source of the cDNA or gDNA that made up the material.

As processed by the authors: Nucleated cell counts were estimated from reference gene primer amplification. Here immunoSEQ multiplex PCR was the method, and the copy in TCRdb shows in-frame clones only, minus some. V, J and clone size derive from that table, while D and trimming were established from the DNA sequence. Here the sample spans 150,000 or so clones, 85% to 90% being singletons. Trimming at V came to 5 bases and at J to 8 bases, leaving 7 bases not matched to a gene. CDR3 size: 13 residues. Per the germline V gene, CDR1 is SGHNT and CDR2 is YYREEE (reference sequence). Sequencing was performed on peripheral blood. The sequence came from a woman between 35 and 50 years old with acute or convalescent COVID-19. The chain uses TRBV5-4 and TRBJ2-3; 8 nucleotides match TRBD2. CDR3 amino acids: CASRTGGEATQYF. DNA for the CDR3: TGTGCCAGCAGGACCGGGGGGGAGGCTACGCAGTATTTT.